Only a few counts were recorded for the clone carrying this TCR beta chain. What it binds is unknown. This entry belongs to a study of beta chain features in type 1 diabetes. Study-wide results and limits: In comparison with healthy donors, patients had naive, central memory and Treg TCRB repertoires that appeared more similar. Junctions at VDJ sites from type 1 diabetes patients had fewer insertions and more deletions. Shorter TCRB CDR3s, moderately but significantly so, were found in Type 1 diabetes patients in all four CD4+ subsets.

The CDR3 is made up of 11 amino acids. J was trimmed by 17 bases and V by 0 bases; bases with no gene match: 3. CDR1 and CDR2 (germline): DFQATT, SNEGSKA (reference sequence). The sequenced template was cDNA made from the entire isolated RNA. Sequencing was performed with immunoSEQ multiplex PCR; in TCRdb, only in-frame clones are kept and a portion is missing. The sample shows 250,000 or so clones, about 30% of them seen only once. The sample comprised central memory CD4+ T cells from blood. The receptor was isolated from a man aged 25 to 40 in good health. The rearrangement joins TRBV20-1 to TRBJ1-6; 8 bases map to TRBD1. CDR3 amino acids: CSARDGTGVHF. The CDR3 bases are TGCAGTGCTAGAGATGGGACAGGCGTCCACTTT.